In its sample, the clone carrying this T cell receptor beta chain was seen a few times. Its antigen is undetermined. These data belong to a study of human T cells and chemical hapten exposure. Overall study context: Investigators sensitized around 2 cm by around 2 cm of upper inner arm skin with 2% DPC.

The time point: pre-sensitization, week 0. Treatment described: therapeutic diphenylcyclopropenone sensitization with weekly scalp DPC. Under the authors' procedure: A per-sample median of around 100,000 TCRs was observed, with counts ranging from roughly 23,224 to 750,000. TCRdb ran MiXCR on the RACE reads and lists one entry per CDR3 protein. These V and J calls derive from TCRdb rather than the authors' analysis. The sample yields some 360,000 distinct CDR3 sequences, roughly 5% seen once. The germline CDR1 and CDR2 sequences are LGHNA and YNFKEQ. V shed 0 bases and J shed 2 bases, with 8 bases lying between them. This CDR3 comprises 15 residues. Broader study findings: Versus controls, significantly more large CDR3 similarity clusters arose from expanded TCRs. TCRs at a frequency above 1 in 1000 stayed unchanged with DPC sensitization.

The V and J genes are TRBV4-2 and TRBJ2-4; tentative D call: TRBD1 (5 bases). The starting material was whole blood, obtained in connection with sensitization to the hapten diphenylcyclopropenone (DPC). The receptor was derived from a woman aged 45-60 years with alopecia areata. Some clones in this sample may be carry-over from other donors' samples. DNA for the CDR3: TGTGCCAGCAGCCAAGAGGGGCCAACCAAAAACATTCAGTACTTC. Protein product: CASSQEGPTKNIQYF.